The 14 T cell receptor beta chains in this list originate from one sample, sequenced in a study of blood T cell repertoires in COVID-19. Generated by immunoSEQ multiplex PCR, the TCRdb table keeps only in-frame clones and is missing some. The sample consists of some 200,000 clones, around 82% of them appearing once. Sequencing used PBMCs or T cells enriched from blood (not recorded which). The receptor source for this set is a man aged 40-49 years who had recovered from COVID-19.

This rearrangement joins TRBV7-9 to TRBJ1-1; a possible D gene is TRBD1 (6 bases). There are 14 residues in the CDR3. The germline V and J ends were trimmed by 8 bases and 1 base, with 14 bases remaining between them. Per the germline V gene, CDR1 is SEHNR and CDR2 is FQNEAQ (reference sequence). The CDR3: CASLRLQGNTEAFF. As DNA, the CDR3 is TGTGCCAGCCTTCGATTACAGGGGAACACTGAAGCTTTCTTT.

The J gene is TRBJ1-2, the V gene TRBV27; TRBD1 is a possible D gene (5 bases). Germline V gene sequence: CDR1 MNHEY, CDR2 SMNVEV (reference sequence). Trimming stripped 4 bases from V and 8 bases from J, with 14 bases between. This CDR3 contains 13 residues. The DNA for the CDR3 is TGTGCCAGCAGTTCGGACATCCGAGGAGGCTACACCTTC. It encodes CASSSDIRGGYTF.

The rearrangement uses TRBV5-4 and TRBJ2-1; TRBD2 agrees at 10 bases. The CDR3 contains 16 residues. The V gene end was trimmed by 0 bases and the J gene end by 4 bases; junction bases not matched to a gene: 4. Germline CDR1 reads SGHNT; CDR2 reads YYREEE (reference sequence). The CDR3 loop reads CASSLAERGGYNEQFF. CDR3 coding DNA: TGTGCCAGCAGCTTGGCCGAGCGGGGGGGTTACAATGAGCAGTTCTTC.

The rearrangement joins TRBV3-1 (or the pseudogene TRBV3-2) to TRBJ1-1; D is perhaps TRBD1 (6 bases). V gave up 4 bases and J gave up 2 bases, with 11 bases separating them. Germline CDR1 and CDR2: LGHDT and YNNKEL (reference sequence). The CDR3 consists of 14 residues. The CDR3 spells CASSLMDRNTEAFF. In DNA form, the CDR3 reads TGTGCCAGCAGCCTCATGGACAGAAACACTGAAGCTTTCTTT.

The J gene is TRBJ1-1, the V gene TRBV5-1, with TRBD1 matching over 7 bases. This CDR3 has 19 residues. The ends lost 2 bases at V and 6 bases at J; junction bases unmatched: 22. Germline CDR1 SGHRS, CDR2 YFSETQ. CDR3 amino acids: CASSLGVRTGRKVYAEAFF. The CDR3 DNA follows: TGCGCCAGCAGCTTAGGGGTTAGGACAGGTAGGAAGGTTTACGCTGAAGCTTTCTTT.

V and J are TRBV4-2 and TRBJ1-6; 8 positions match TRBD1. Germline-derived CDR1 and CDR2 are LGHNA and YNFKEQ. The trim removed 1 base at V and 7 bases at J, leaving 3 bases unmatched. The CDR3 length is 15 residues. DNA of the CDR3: TGTGCCAGCAGCCAAGGGACAGGGAACAATTCACCCCTCCACTTT. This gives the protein CASSQGTGNNSPLHF.

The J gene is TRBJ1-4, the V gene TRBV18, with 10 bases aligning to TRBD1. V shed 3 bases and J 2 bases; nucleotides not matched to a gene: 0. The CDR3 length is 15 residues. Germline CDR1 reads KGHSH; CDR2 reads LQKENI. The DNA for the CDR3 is TGTGCCAGCTCACCGGGACAGGGGACTAATGAAAAACTGTTTTTT. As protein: CASSPGQGTNEKLFF.

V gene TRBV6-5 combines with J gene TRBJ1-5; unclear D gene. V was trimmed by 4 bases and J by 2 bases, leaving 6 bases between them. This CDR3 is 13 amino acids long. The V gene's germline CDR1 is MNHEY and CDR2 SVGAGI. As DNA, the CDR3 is TGTGCCAGCAGTTTATCCGGCAATCAGCCCCAGCATTTT. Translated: CASSLSGNQPQHF.

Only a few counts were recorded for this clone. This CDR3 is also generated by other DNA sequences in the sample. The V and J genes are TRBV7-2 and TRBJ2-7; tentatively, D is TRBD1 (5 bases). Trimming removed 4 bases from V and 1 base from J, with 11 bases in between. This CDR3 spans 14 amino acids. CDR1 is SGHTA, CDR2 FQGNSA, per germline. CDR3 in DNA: TGTGCCAGCAGCTCCCAGGGATCTTCCTACGAGCAGTACTTC. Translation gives CASSSQGSSYEQYF. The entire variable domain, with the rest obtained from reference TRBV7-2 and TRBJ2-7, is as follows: GAGVSQSPSNKVTEKGKDVELRCDPISGHTALYWYRQSLGQGLEFLIYFQGNSAPDKSGLPSDRFSAERTGGSVSTLTIQRTQQEDSAVYLCASSSQGSSYEQYFGPGTRLTVT.

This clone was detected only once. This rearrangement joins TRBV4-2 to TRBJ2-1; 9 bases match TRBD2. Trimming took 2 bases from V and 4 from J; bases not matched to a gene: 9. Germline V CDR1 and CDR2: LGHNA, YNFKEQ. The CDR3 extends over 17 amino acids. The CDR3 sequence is CASSQQRGGAYYNEQFF. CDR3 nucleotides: TGTGCCAGCAGCCAACAACGCGGGGGGGCCTATTACAATGAGCAGTTCTTC.

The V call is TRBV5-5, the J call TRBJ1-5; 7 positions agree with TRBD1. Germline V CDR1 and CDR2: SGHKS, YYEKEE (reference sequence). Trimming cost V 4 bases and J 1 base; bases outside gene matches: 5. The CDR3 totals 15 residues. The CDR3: CASSRQGQSNQPQHF. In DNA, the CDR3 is TGTGCCAGCAGCAGACAGGGACAGAGCAATCAGCCCCAGCATTTT.

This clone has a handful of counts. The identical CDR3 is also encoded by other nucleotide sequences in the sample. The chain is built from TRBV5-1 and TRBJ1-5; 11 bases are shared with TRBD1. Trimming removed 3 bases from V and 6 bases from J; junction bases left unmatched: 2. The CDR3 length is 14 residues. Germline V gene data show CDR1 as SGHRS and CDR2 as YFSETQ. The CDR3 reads CASSSGQGGQPQHF. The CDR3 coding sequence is TGCGCCAGCAGCTCGGGACAGGGGGGTCAGCCCCAGCATTTT.

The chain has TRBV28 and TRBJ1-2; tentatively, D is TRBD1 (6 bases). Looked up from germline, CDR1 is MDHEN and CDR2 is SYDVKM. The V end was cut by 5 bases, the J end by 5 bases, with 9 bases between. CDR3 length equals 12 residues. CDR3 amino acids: CASSTTGYGYTF. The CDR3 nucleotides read TGTGCCAGCAGTACAACAGGGTATGGCTACACCTTC.

CDR3 nucleotide sequence: TGTGCCAGCAGTTACTGGACTGGAGCCTCCTACGAGCAGTACTTC. Translation gives CASSYWTGASYEQYF. The chain recombines TRBV6-7 with TRBJ2-7, with D possibly matching TRBD2 (5 bases). TRBV6-7 is recorded as an ORF, its role being uncertain. V dropped 1 base and J dropped 0 bases, with 10 bases sitting between them. The CDR3 has 15 residues.